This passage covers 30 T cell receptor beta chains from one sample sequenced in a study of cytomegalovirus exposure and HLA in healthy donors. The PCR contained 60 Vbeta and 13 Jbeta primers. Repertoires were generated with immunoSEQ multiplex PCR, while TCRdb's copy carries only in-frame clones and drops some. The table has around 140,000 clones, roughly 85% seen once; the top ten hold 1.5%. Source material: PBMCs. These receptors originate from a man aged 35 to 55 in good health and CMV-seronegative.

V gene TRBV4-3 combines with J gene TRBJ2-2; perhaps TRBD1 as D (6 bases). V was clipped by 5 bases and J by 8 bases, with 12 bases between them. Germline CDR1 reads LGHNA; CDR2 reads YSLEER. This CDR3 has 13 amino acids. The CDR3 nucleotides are TGCGCCAGCAGCTCAAGTAGGGGGGGGGAGCTGTTTTTT. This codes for CASSSSRGGELFF.

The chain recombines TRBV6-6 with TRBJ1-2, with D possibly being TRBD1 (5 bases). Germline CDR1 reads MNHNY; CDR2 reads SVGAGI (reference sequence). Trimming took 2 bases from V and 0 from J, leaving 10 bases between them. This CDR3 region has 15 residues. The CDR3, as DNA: TGTGCCAGCAGTTACCTGGACACACCTAACTATGGCTACACCTTC. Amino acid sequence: CASSYLDTPNYGYTF.

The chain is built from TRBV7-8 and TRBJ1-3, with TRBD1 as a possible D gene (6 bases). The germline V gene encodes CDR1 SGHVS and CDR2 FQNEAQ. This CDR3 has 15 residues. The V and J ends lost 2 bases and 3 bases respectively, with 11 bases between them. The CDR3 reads CASSLNSGHGNTIYF. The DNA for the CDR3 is TGTGCCAGCAGCTTAAATTCGGGACATGGAAACACCATATATTTT.

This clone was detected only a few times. CDR3 DNA: TGTGCCAGTAGGACAGGGTTGGGCACTGAAGCTTTCTTT. Translated, it gives CASRTGLGTEAFF. V and J are TRBV19 and TRBJ1-1, with 7 bases fitting TRBD1. Germline V lookup: CDR1 LNHDA, CDR2 SQIVND (reference sequence). The CDR3 covers 13 residues. Trimming at V came to 6 bases and at J to 4 bases, leaving 5 bases not matched to a gene.

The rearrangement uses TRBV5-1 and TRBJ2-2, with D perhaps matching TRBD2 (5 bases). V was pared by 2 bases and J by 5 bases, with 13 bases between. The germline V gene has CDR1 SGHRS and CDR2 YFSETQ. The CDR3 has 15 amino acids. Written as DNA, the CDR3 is TGCGCCAGCAGCTTCCGGACTGTACGTACCGGGGAGCTGTTTTTT. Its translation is CASSFRTVRTGELFF.

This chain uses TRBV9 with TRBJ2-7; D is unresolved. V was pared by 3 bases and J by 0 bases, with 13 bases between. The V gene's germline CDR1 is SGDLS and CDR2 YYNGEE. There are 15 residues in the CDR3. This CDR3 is CASSAFGSSSYEQYF. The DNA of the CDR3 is TGTGCCAGCAGCGCTTTTGGCTCAAGCTCCTACGAGCAGTACTTC.

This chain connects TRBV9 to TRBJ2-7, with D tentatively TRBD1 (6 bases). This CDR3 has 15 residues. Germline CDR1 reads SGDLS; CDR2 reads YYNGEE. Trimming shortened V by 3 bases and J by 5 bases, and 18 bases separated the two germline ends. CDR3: CASSESGTTNHEQYF. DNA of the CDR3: TGTGCCAGCAGCGAATCCGGGACAACTAATCACGAGCAGTACTTC. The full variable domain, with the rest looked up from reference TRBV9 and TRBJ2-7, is DSGVTQTPKHLITATGQRVTLRCSPRSGDLSVYWYQQSLDQGLQFLIQYYNGEERAKGNILERFSAQQFPDLHSELNLSSLELGDSALYFCASSESGTTNHEQYFGPGTRLTVT.

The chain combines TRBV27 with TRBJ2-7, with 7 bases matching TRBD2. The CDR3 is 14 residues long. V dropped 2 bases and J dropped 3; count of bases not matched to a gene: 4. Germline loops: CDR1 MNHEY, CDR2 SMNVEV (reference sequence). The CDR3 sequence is CASSLGGRGYEQYF. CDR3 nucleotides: TGTGCCAGCAGTTTAGGCGGGAGAGGCTACGAGCAGTACTTC.

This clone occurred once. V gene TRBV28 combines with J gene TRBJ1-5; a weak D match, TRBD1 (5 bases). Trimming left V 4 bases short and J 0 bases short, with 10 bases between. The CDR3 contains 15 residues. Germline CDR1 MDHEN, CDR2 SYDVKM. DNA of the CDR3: TGTGCCAGCAGTTCCAGGGCCTTTAGCAATCAGCCCCAGCATTTT. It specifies CASSSRAFSNQPQHF. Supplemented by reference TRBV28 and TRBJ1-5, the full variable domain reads DVKVTQSSRYLVKRTGEKVFLECVQDMDHENMFWYRQDPGLGLRLIYFSYDVKMKEKGDIPEGYSVSREKKERFSLILESASTNQTSMYLCASSSRAFSNQPQHFGDGTRLSIL.

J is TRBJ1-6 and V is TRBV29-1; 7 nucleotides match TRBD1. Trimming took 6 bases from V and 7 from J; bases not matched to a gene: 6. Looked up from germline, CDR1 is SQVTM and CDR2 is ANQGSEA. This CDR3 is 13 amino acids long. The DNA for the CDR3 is TGCAGCGTACTCTGGGACAGCAATTCACCCCTCCACTTT. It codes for CSVLWDSNSPLHF.

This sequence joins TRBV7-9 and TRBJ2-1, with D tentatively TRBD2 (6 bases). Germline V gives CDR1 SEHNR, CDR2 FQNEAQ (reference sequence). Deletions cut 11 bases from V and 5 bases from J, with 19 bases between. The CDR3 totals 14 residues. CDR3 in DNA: TGTGCCGGAACAACTAGCAACCGTCACAATGAGCAGTTCTTC. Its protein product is CAGTTSNRHNEQFF.

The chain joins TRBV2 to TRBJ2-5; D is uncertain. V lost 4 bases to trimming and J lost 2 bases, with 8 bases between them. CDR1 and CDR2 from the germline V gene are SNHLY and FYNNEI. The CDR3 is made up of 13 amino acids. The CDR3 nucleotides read TGTGCCAGCAGTGCACTCAGGCAAGAGACCCAGTACTTC. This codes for CASSALRQETQYF.

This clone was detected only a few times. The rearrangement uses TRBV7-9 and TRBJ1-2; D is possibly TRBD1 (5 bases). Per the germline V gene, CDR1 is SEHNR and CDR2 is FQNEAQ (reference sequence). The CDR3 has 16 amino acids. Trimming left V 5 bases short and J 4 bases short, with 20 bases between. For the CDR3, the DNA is TGTGCCAGCAGCCTCACCGACAGCCTCAGCTTCTATGGCTACACCTTC. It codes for CASSLTDSLSFYGYTF.

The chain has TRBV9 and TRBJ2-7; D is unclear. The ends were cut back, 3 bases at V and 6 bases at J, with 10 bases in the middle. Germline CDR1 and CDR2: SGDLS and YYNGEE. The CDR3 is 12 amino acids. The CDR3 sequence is CASSARVGEQYF. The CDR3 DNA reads TGTGCCAGCAGCGCCCGGGTGGGCGAGCAGTACTTC.

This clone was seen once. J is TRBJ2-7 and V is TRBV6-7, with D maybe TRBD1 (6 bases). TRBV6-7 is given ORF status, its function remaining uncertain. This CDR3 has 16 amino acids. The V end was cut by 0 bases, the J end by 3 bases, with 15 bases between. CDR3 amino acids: CASSYSIGGNRYEQYF. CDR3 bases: TGTGCCAGCAGTTACTCGATAGGGGGAAACCGCTACGAGCAGTACTTC.

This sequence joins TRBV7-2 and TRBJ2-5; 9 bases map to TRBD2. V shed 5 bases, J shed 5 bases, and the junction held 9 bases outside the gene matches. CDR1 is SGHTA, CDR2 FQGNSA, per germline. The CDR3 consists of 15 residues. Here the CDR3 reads CASSGGSGSAETQYF. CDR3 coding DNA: TGTGCCAGCAGCGGGGGTAGCGGGAGCGCGGAGACCCAGTACTTC.

CDR3 amino acids: CAISAQTPNYGYTF. The CDR3 bases are TGTGCCATCAGTGCGCAGACTCCTAACTATGGCTACACCTTC. J is TRBJ1-2 and V is TRBV10-3; D not certain. The V gene lost 4 bases and the J gene lost 0 bases, with 9 bases spanning the gap. CDR3 length: 14 amino acids. Germline-derived CDR1 and CDR2 are ENHRY and SYGVKD.

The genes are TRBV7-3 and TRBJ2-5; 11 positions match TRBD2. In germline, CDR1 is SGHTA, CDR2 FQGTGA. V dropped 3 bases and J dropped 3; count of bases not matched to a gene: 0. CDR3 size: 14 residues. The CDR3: CASSLGLAEETQYF. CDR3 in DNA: TGTGCCAGCAGCTTGGGACTAGCGGAAGAGACCCAGTACTTC.

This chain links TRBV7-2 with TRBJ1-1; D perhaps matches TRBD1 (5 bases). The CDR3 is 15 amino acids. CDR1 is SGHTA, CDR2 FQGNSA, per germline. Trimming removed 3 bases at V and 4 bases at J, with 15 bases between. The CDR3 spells CASSLKSQGGTEAFF. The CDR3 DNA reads TGTGCCAGCAGCTTGAAATCGCAGGGAGGCACTGAAGCTTTCTTT.

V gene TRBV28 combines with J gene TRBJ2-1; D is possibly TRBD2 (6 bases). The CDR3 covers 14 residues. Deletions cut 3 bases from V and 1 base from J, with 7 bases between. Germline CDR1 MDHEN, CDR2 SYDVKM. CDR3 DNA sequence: TGTGCCAGCAGTTTCGGGGGATCCTACAATGAGCAGTTCTTC. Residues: CASSFGGSYNEQFF.

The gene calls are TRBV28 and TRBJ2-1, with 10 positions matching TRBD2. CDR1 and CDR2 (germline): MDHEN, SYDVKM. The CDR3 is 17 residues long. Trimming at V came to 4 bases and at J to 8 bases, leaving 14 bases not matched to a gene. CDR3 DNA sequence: TGTGCCAGCAGTTCCTACGCCCTAGCGGGAGATATCTATGAGCAGTTCTTC. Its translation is CASSSYALAGDIYEQFF.

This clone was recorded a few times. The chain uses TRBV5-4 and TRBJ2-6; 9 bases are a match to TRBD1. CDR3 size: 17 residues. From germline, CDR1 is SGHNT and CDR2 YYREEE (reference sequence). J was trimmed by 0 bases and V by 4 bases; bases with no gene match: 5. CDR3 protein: CASSLDRGYSGANVLTF. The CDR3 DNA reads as TGTGCCAGCAGCCTGGACAGGGGATACTCTGGGGCCAACGTCCTGACTTTC.

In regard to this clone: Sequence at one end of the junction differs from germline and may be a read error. The CDR3 protein is CASRPGQGDSYGYTF. The CDR3 DNA follows: TGTGCTAGCAGACCGGGACAGGGTGATAGCTATGGCTACACCTTC. V and J are TRBV7-7 and TRBJ1-2; TRBD1 matches at 9 bases. The CDR3 consists of 15 residues. Germline values: CDR1 SSHAT, CDR2 FNYEAQ (reference sequence).

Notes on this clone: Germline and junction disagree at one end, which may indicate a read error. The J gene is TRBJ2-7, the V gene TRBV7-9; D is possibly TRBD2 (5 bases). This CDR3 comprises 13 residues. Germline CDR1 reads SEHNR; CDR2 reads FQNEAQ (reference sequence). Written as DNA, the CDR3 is TGTTCCAGCAGCCAGGACTTCTCCTACGAGCAGTACTTC. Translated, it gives CSSSQDFSYEQYF.

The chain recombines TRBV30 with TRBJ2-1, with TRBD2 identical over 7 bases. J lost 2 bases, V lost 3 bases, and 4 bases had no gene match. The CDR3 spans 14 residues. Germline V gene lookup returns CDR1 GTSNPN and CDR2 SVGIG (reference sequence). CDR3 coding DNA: TGTGCCTGGAGGGAGACTAGCCCCTACAATGAGCAGTTCTTC. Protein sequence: CAWRETSPYNEQFF.

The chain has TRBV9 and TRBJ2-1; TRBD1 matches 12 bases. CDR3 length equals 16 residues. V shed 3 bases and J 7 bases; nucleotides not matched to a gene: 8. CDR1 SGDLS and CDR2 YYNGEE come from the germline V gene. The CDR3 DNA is TGTGCCAGCAGCGAGGGACAGGGGGCCGGAGGTAATGAGCAGTTCTTC. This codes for CASSEGQGAGGNEQFF.

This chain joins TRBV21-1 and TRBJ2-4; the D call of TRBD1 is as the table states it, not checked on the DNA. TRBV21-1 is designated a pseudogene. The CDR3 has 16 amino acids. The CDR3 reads CASSALGTGFKNIQYF. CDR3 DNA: TGTGCCAGCAGCGCCTTGGGCACAGGGTTCAAAAACATTCAGTACTTC.

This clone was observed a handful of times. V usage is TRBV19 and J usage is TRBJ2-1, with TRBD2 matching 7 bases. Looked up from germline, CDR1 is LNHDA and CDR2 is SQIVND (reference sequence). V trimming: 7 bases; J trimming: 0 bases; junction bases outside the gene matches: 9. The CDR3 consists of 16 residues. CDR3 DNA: TGTGCCAGTACTTTGAGCGGGGATAACTCCTACAATGAGCAGTTCTTC. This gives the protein CASTLSGDNSYNEQFF.

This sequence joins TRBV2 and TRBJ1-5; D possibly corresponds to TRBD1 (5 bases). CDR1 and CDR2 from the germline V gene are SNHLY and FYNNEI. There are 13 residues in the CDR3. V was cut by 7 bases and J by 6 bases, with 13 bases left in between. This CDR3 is CASTLQAAQPQHF. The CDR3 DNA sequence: TGTGCCAGCACCTTACAGGCGGCTCAGCCCCAGCATTTT.

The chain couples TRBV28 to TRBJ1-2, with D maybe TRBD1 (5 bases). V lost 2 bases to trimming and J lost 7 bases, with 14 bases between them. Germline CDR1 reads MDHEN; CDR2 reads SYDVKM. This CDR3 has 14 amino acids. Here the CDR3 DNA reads TGTGCCAGCAGTTTAAGGGCAGGGTCGGGTGGCTACACCTTC. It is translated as CASSLRAGSGGYTF.